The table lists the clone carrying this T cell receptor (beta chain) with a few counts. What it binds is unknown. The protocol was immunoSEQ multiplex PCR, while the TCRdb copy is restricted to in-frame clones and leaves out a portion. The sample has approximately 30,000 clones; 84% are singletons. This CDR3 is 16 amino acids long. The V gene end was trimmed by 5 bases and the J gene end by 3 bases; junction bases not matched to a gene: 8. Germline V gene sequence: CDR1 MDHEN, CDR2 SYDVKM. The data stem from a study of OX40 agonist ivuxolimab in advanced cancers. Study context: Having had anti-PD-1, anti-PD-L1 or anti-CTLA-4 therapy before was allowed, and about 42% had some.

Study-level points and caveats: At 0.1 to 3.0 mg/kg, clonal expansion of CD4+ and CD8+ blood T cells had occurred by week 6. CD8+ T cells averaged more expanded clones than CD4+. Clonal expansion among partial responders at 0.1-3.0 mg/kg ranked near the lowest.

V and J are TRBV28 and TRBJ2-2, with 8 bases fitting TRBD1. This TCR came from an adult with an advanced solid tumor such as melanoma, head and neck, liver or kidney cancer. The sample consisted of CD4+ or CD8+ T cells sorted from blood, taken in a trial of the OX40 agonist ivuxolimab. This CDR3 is CASSADREMDTGELFF. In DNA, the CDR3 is TGTGCCAGCAGTGCGGACAGGGAAATGGACACCGGGGAGCTGTTTTTT.